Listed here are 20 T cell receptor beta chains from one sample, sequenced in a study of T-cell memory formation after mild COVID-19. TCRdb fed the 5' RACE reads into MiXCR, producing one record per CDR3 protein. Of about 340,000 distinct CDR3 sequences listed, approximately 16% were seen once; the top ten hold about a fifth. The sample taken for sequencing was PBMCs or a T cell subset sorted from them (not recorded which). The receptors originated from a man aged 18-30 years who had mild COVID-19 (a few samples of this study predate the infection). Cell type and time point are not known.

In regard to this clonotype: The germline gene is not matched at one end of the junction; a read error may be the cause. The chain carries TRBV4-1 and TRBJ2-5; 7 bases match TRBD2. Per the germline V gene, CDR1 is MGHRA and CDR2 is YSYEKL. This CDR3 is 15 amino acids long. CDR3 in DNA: TGCGCCAGCACCCAAGGCCTAGCGGCGAAAGAGACCCAGTACTTC. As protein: CASTQGLAAKETQYF.

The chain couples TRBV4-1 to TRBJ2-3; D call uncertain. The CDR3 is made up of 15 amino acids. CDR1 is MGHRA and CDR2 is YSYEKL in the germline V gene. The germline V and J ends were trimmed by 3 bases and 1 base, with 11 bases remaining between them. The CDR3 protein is CASSHHTPRTDTQYF. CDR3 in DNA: TGCGCCAGCAGCCACCATACACCTCGCACAGATACGCAGTATTTT.

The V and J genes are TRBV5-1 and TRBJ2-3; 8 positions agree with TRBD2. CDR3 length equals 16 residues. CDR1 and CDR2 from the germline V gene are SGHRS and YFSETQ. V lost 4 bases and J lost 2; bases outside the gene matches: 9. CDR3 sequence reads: CASSPLVAGPTDTQYF. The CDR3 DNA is TGCGCCAGCAGCCCCCTTGTAGCGGGGCCCACAGATACGCAGTATTTT. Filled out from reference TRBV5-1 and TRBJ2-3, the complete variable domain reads KAGVTQTPRYLIKTRGQQVTLSCSPISGHRSVSWYQQTPGQGLQFLFEYFSETQRNKGNFPGRFSGRQFSNSRSEMNVSTLELGDSALYLCASSPLVAGPTDTQYFGPGTRLTVL.

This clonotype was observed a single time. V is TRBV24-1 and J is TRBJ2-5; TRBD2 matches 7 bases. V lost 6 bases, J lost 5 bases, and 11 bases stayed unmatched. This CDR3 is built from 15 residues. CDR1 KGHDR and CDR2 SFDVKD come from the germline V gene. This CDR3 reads CATSRTSFPPETQYF. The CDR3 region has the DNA TGTGCCACCAGTCGGACTAGTTTTCCCCCTGAGACCCAGTACTTC.

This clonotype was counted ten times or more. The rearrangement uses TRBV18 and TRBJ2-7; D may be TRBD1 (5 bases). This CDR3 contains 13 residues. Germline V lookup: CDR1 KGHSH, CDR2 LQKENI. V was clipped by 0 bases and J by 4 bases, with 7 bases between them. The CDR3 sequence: CASSPPQGYEQYF. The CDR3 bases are TGTGCCAGCTCACCACCGCAGGGATACGAGCAGTACTTC.

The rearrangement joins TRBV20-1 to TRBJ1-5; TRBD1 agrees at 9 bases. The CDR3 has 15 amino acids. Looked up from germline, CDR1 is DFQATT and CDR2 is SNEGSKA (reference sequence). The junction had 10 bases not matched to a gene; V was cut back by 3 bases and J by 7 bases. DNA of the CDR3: TGCAGTGCTAGCTCCGGGACAGGGTCCTCGCAGCCCCAGCATTTT. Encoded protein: CSASSGTGSSQPQHF.

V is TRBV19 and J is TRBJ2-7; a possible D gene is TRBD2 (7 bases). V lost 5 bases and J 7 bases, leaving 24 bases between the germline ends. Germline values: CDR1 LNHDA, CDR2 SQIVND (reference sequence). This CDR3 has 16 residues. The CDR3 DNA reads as TGTGCCAGTAGTCCGTCCTTGGGCGGGGGCCTCCGGGAGCAGTACTTC. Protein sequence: CASSPSLGGGLREQYF.

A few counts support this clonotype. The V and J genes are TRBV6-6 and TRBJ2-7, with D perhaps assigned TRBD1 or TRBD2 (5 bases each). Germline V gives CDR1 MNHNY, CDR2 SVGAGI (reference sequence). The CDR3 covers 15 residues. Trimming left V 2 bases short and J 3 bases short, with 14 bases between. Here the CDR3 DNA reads TGTGCCAGCAGTTACGGGGGTGGACAACTCTACGAGCAGTACTTC. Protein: CASSYGGGQLYEQYF.

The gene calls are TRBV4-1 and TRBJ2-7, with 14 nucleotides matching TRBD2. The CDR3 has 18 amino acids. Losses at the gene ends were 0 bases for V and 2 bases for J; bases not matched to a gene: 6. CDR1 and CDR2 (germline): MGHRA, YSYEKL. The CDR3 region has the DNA TGCGCCAGCAGCCAAGATTGGAGACTAGCGGGGGGGCCCTACGAGCAGTACGTC. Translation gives CASSQDWRLAGGPYEQYV.

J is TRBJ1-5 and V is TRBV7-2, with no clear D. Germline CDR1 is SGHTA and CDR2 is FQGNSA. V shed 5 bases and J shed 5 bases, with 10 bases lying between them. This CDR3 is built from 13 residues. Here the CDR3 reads CASSQNQDQPQHF. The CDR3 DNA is TGTGCCAGCAGCCAAAACCAGGATCAGCCCCAGCATTTT.

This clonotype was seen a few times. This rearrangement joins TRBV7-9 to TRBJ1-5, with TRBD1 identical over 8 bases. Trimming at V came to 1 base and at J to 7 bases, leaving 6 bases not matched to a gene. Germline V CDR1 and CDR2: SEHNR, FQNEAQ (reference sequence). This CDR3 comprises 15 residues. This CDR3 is CASSLGDRGGQPQHF. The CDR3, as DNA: TGTGCCAGCAGCTTAGGTGACAGGGGAGGCCAGCCCCAGCATTTT.

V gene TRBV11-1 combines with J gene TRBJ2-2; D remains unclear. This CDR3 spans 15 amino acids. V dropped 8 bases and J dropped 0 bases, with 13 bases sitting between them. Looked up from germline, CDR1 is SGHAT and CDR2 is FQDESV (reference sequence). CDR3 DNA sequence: TGTGCCAGCGGTGGTGGAATCACGAACACCGGGGAGCTGTTTTTT. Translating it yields CASGGGITNTGELFF.

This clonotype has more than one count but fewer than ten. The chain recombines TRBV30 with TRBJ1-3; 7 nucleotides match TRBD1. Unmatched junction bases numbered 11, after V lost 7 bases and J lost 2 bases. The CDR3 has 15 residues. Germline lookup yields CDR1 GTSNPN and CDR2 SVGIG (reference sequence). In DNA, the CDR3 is TGTGCCTCCGCGAGGGGGCTTAGCGCTGGAAACACCATATATTTT. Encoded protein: CASARGLSAGNTIYF.

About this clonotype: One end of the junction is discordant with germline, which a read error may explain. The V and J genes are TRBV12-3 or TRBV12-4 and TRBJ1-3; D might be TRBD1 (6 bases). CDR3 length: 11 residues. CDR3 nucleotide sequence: TGTGCCAGCAGTTTCGGGGGGCCTAAGAATTTT. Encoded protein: CASSFGGPKNF.

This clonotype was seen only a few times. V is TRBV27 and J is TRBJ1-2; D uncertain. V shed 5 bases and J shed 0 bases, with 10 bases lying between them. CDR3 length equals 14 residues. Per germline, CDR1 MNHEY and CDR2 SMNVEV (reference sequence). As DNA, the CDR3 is TGTGCCAGCAGTCAAGGATCAGCTAACTATGGCTACACCTTC. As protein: CASSQGSANYGYTF.

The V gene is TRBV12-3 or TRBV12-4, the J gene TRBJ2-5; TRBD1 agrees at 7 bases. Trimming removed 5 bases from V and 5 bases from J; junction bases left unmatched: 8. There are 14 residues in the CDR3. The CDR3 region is CASSAGGLWETQYF. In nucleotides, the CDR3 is TGTGCCAGCAGTGCAGGGGGATTATGGGAGACCCAGTACTTC.

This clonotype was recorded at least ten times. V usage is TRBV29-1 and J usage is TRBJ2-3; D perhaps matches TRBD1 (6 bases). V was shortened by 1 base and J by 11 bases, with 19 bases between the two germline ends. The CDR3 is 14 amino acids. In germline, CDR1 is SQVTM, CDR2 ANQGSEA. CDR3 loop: CSVEASGGFVGQYF. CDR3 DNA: TGCAGCGTTGAAGCGTCTGGGGGCTTCGTAGGGCAGTATTTT.

The DNA of the CDR3 is TGTGCCACCAGTGCGATAGGGGGGGCTGGGAATGAGCAGTTCTTC. It specifies CATSAIGGAGNEQFF. V gene TRBV24-1 combines with J gene TRBJ2-1, with D perhaps matching TRBD2 (7 bases). Trimming took 5 bases from V and 7 from J, leaving 17 bases between them. CDR3 length: 15 amino acids. CDR1 and CDR2 (germline): KGHDR, SFDVKD.

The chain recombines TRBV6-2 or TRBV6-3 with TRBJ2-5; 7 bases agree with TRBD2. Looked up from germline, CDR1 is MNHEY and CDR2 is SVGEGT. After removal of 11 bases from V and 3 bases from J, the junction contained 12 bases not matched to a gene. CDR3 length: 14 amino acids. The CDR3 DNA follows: TGTGCCGGATCGACCACGGCGGGGGAAGAGACCCAGTACTTC. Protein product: CAGSTTAGEETQYF.

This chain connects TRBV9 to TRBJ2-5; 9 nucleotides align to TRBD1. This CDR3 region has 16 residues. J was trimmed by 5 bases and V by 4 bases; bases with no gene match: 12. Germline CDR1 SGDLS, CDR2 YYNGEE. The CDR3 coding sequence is TGTGCCAGCAGCCCCTGGGCCACAGGGGGCAGGGAGACCCAGTACTTC. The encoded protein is CASSPWATGGRETQYF.